The 2 T cell receptor beta chains below come from one sample, sequenced in a study of blood T cell repertoires in COVID-19. The table came from immunoSEQ multiplex PCR; TCRdb's copy has only in-frame clones and leaves some out. The sample consists of roughly 180,000 clones, roughly four fifths of them appearing once. Input material: peripheral blood. These receptors were collected from a middle-aged man who had recovered from COVID-19.

The count of this clone is one. V usage is TRBV7-8 and J usage is TRBJ2-7; a possible D gene is TRBD1 (6 bases). From germline, CDR1 is SGHVS and CDR2 FQNEAQ. Trimming shortened V by 4 bases and J by 9 bases, and 25 bases separated the two germline ends. This CDR3 is 16 amino acids long. The CDR3 here is CASSSGPDRIYDGQYF. Written as DNA, the CDR3 is TGTGCCAGCAGCTCAGGGCCCGACAGGATCTACGATGGGCAGTACTTC.

The V gene is TRBV5-8, the J gene TRBJ1-5; a weak D match, TRBD1 (6 bases). The CDR3 covers 15 residues. V was trimmed by 2 bases and J by 6 bases, leaving 15 bases between them. The germline V gene encodes CDR1 SGHTS and CDR2 YDEGEE. CDR3 residues: CASSFDGTPLQPQHF. CDR3 sequence (DNA): TGTGCCAGCAGCTTCGACGGGACACCGCTTCAGCCCCAGCATTTT.